This T cell receptor beta chain was recovered during a study of cytomegalovirus exposure and HLA in healthy donors. Study details: Out of several hundred genotyped donors, about 80% belonged to the Caucasian-associated ancestry cluster.

This CDR3 is built from 15 residues. V shed 5 bases and J shed 0 bases, with 13 bases lying between them. The germline V gene encodes CDR1 PRHDT and CDR2 FYEKMQ (reference sequence). PCR used 60 Vbeta primers and 13 Jbeta primers. Profiling relied on immunoSEQ multiplex PCR, and the TCRdb table lists in-frame clones only, not all of them. The table lists fewer than 200,000 clones, roughly a tenth of them singletons. The donors (healthy individuals) were bone marrow donors. The sequenced sample was PBMCs. The J gene is TRBJ1-2, the V gene TRBV13; D remains ambiguous. The receptor comes from a woman under 40 in good health and CMV-seropositive. Here the CDR3 reads CASSPLNTANYGYTF. As DNA, the CDR3 is TGTGCCAGCAGCCCCCTTAATACAGCTAACTATGGCTACACCTTC.